A selection of T cell receptor beta chains follows, all from one sample in a study of shared clonotypes between healthy human individuals. Assay: immunoSEQ multiplex PCR; the TCRdb copy retains only in-frame clones and omits some. This table has a few million clones, 85% to 95% appearing once. What was sequenced was naive CD4+ T cells from PBMCs. These receptors came from a man aged 18 to 35 in good health. Some clones in this sample may be carry-over from other donors' samples. CDR3s include the opening cysteine and the closing phenylalanine or tryptophan. D genes are given only for firm matches. Clone size, where shown, is once, few, many, or a class for clones that have expanded.

v_gene	j_gene	abundance	d_gene	CDR3nt	CDR3aa
TRBV5-4	TRBJ2-1	NA	NA	TGTGCCAGCAGCTTCCCCGGGGCAGGGGGGGGTAATGAGCAGTTCTTC	CASSFPGAGGGNEQFF
TRBV7-3	TRBJ2-1	NA	NA	TGTGCCACATCGCCTGGGGCCAACTACAATGAGCAGTTCTTC	CATSPGANYNEQFF
TRBV6-5	TRBJ1-1	NA	NA	TGTGCCAGCAGTCGGCAGGGACGGAACACTGAAGCTTTCTTT	CASSRQGRNTEAFF
TRBV7-8	TRBJ1-5	NA	NA	TGTGCCAGCAGTTTTCGGCGCAATCAGCCCCAGCATTTT	CASSFRRNQPQHF
TRBV4-2	TRBJ2-5	NA	TRBD2	TGTGCCAGCAGCCAAGGCCCCTCTAGCGGGAGGGTCCAAGAGACCCAGTACTTC	CASSQGPSSGRVQETQYF
TRBV7-2	TRBJ2-5	NA	NA	TGTGCCAGCAGCTTGGGCTCCCCGGGGGAGACCCAGTACTTC	CASSLGSPGETQYF
TRBV14	TRBJ2-3	NA	NA	TGTGCCAGCAGCCAAGTGAAGTTACGCACAGATACGCAGTATTTT	CASSQVKLRTDTQYF
TRBV11-2	TRBJ2-2	NA	NA	TGTGCCAGCAGCTTAGGGTCGTATATTACTAGGGGGGAGCTGTTTTTT	CASSLGSYITRGELFF
TRBV2	TRBJ2-1	NA	TRBD2	TGTGCCAGCAGTGAGGAGACTAGCGGGATAGTCAATGAGCAGTTCTTC	CASSEETSGIVNEQFF
TRBV9	TRBJ2-5	NA	TRBD1	TGTGCCAGCAGCTTACAGGGGGCAGCCCTCCAAGAGACCCAGTACTTC	CASSLQGAALQETQYF
TRBV28	TRBJ1-4	few	TRBD1	TGTGCCAGCAGGCACAGGACAGGGTTTGAAAAACTGTTTTTT	CASRHRTGFEKLFF
TRBV6-1	TRBJ2-1	NA	NA	TGTGCCAGCAGTGGGGCAGGGAGGTCAATCAACTACAATGAGCAGTTCTTC	CASSGAGRSINYNEQFF
TRBV6-4	TRBJ1-1	NA	NA	TGTGCCAGCAGTGACAGGGGGGGCTCGGCTGAAGCTTTCTTT	CASSDRGGSAEAFF
TRBV11-2	TRBJ1-6	NA	TRBD1	TGTGCCAGCAGCTCAGAGGACAGGGGAAATTCACCCCTCCACTTT	CASSSEDRGNSPLHF
TRBV5-1	TRBJ2-1	NA	NA	TGCGCCAGCAGCTTGACTCAAAATGAGCAGTTCTTC	CASSLTQNEQFF
TRBV27	TRBJ2-1	NA	NA	TGTGCCAGCAGTTTATTGACCAGGGGGAGGTGGAATGAGCAGTTCTTC	CASSLLTRGRWNEQFF